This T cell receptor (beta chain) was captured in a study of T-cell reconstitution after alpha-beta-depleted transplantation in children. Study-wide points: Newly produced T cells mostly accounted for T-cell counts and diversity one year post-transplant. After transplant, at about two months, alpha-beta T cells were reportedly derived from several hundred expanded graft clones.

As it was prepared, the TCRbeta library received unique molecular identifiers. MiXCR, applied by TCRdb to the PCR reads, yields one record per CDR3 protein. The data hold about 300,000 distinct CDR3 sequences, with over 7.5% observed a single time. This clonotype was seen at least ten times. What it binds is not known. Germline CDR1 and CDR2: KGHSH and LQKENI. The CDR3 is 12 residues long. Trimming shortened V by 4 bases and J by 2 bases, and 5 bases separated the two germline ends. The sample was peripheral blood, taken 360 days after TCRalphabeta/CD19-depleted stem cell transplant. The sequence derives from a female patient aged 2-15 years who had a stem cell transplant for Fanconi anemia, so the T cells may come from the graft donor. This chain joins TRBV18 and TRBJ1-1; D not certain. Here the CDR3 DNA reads TGTGCCAGCTCACGAGTCAACACTGAAGCTTTCTTT. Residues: CASSRVNTEAFF.